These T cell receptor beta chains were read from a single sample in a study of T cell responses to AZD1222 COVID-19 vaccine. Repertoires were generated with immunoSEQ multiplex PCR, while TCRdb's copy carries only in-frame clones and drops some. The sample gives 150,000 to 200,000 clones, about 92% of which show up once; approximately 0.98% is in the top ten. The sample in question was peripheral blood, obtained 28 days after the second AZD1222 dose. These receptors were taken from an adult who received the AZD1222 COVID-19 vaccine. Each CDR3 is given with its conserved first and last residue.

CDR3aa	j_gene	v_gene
CASSSTADTFYGYTF	TRBJ1-2	TRBV6-5
CASSVLEREFSYEQYF	TRBJ2-7	TRBV6-1
CASSQLGNTDTQYF	TRBJ2-3	TRBV5-1
CASSVQGALTEAFF	TRBJ1-1	TRBV2
CASSPRQMNTEAFF	TRBJ1-1	TRBV18
CASSPREGAGTEAFF	TRBJ1-1	TRBV18
CASTSVGRYGYTF	TRBJ1-2	TRBV9
CASSPTGQGVGTEAFF	TRBJ1-1	TRBV18
CATRQENYGYTF	TRBJ1-2	TRBV6-5
CASSWGDGLYGYTF	TRBJ1-2	TRBV7-9
CASSLTRDRQETQYF	TRBJ2-5	TRBV7-3
CASSLQTGGVYGYTF	TRBJ1-2	TRBV5-8
CASGSEGRNIQYF	TRBJ2-4	TRBV12-5
CASSLLPARDGGNTIYF	TRBJ1-3	TRBV5-1
CASSPQTGPNEKLFF	TRBJ1-4	TRBV6-5
CASSQLTVVGGELFF	TRBJ2-2	TRBV14
CASSRDRGDYTF	TRBJ1-2	TRBV2
CASSLTGMSGNTIYF	TRBJ1-3	TRBV5-1
CASSLDVHPYEQYF	TRBJ2-7	TRBV7-9
CASSLAGATYEQYF	TRBJ2-7	TRBV5-6
CATSRRGTDTQYF	TRBJ2-3	TRBV24-1
CASSVGTSGGAPDTQYF	TRBJ2-3	TRBV9
CASSGRTGYNSPLHF	TRBJ1-6	TRBV3-1/TRBV3-2
CASSPQGTDSYGYTF	TRBJ1-2	TRBV18
CASRPEPHQPQHF	TRBJ1-5	TRBV5-1
CASSYERSAEAFF	TRBJ1-1	TRBV6-5
CASSLGKGIEQFF	TRBJ2-1	TRBV5-5
CASSQDGTGFGYTF	TRBJ1-2	TRBV3-1/TRBV3-2
CATSRDLGVGYGYTF	TRBJ1-2	TRBV15
CASSSFGATGELFF	TRBJ2-2	TRBV11-3
CASSSSRDPTNEKLFF	TRBJ1-4	TRBV12-1
CASSLGTGTDTQYF	TRBJ2-3	TRBV3-1/TRBV3-2
CASSRLGGGQGSYEQYF	TRBJ2-7	TRBV3-1/TRBV3-2
CASSLAGQLNTEAFF	TRBJ1-1	TRBV7-9
CSVPSGGNYNEQFF	TRBJ2-1	TRBV29-1
CASSLQGEAYTF	TRBJ1-2	TRBV7-9
CASSPYEGISEAFF	TRBJ1-1	TRBV18
CASSPRVGADNEQFF	TRBJ2-1	TRBV4-2
CASSEGGVGGQPQHF	TRBJ1-5	TRBV6-1
CAIGEGYQPQHF	TRBJ1-5	TRBV10-3
CAWSPGQDGAKHF	TRBJ1-5	TRBV30
CASSEGGGPDTQYF	TRBJ2-3	TRBV10-2
CASSLFNSRVYNSPLHF	TRBJ1-6	TRBV7-2
CASSQDGATGYTF	TRBJ1-2	TRBV3-1/TRBV3-2
CSVEGDDGYGYTF	TRBJ1-2	TRBV29-1
CASSPERDRRAFF	TRBJ1-1	TRBV5-1
CASSPSGAGEAFF	TRBJ1-1	TRBV12-3/TRBV12-4
CASSPTATHYEQYF	TRBJ2-7	TRBV18